These T cell receptor beta chains were read from a single sample in a study of OX40 agonist ivuxolimab in advanced cancers. Here immunoSEQ multiplex PCR was the method, and the copy in TCRdb shows in-frame clones only, minus some. The sample holds 53,000 or so clones, approximately 83% seen once. The material sequenced was CD4+ or CD8+ T cells sorted from blood, taken in a trial of the OX40 agonist ivuxolimab. These receptors were taken from an adult with an advanced solid tumor such as melanoma, head and neck, liver or kidney cancer. CDR3s include the opening cysteine and the closing phenylalanine or tryptophan. D genes are given only for firm matches. Clone sizes are given selectively: once, few, many, or a class where the clone is expanded.

CASRSRFQLNTEAFF | TGTGCAAGTCGCTCGAGGTTTCAGTTGAACACTGAAGCTTTCTTT | - | TRBJ1-1 | - | TRBV12-2
CASSAGATNEKLFF | TGCGCCAGCAGCGCAGGAGCAACTAATGAAAAACTGTTTTTT | - | TRBJ1-4 | - | TRBV5-1
CASSPDTSNTEAFF | TGTGCCAGCTCACCCGACACCTCGAACACTGAAGCTTTCTTT | - | TRBJ1-1 | - | TRBV18
CASRKQGLLAYNEQFF | TGCGCCAGCAGAAAACAGGGTCTTCTGGCTTACAATGAGCAGTTCTTC | - | TRBJ2-1 | - | TRBV4-1
CAISESVGSTDTQYF | TGTGCCATCAGTGAGTCTGTGGGGAGCACAGATACGCAGTATTTT | - | TRBJ2-3 | - | TRBV10-3
CASISGTGEEKLFF | TGTGCCAGCATCTCTGGGACAGGGGAGGAAAAACTGTTTTTT | TRBD1 | TRBJ1-4 | once | TRBV11-2
CASSTGSSYEQYF | TGTGCCAGCAGTACTGGGTCCTCCTACGAGCAGTACTTC | - | TRBJ2-7 | - | TRBV6-6
CASSLGRFSGSSYNEQFF | TGTGCCAGCAGCTTAGGCCGATTTAGCGGGAGCTCCTACAATGAGCAGTTCTTC | TRBD2 | TRBJ2-1 | - | TRBV7-8
CASTLGDRGYHDEQFF | TGTGCCAGCACCCTAGGAGACAGGGGCTATCACGATGAGCAGTTCTTC | TRBD1 | TRBJ2-1 | - | TRBV6-6
CASTSGSFLHTQYF | TGTGCCAGCACCAGCGGGAGTTTCCTCCATACGCAGTATTTT | TRBD2 | TRBJ2-3 | - | TRBV28
CASSSSPSQFF | TGTGCCAGCAGCTCCTCACCTTCGCAGTTCTTC | - | TRBJ2-1 | - | TRBV11-2
CAWSVLGAGGTDTQYF | TGTGCCTGGAGTGTATTAGGGGCGGGAGGCACAGATACGCAGTATTTT | TRBD2 | TRBJ2-3 | - | TRBV30
CASSYEQGHGYTF | TGTGCCAGCAGTTACGAACAGGGACATGGCTACACCTTC | - | TRBJ1-2 | - | TRBV6-6
CAWGQGAVGPQHF | TGTGCCTGGGGGCAGGGGGCGGTTGGGCCCCAGCATTTT | TRBD1 | TRBJ1-5 | - | TRBV30
CASSPPRGRANSYGYTF | TGTGCCAGCTCACCACCGCGGGGCAGGGCGAACAGCTATGGCTACACCTTC | - | TRBJ1-2 | - | TRBV18
CASSPQRLNSEQYF | TGTGCCAGCTCACCACAACGGTTAAACTCCGAGCAGTACTTC | - | TRBJ2-7 | - | TRBV18
CASSPQGPYEQYF | TGTGCCAGCAGCCCCCAGGGACCCTATGAGCAGTACTTC | - | TRBJ2-7 | once | TRBV9
CATAGGGHQPQHF | TGTGCCACGGCCGGGGGGGGACATCAGCCCCAGCATTTT | - | TRBJ1-5 | - | TRBV19
CASRLAGVNEQFF | TGTGCCAGCAGGCTAGCGGGAGTTAATGAGCAGTTCTTC | TRBD2 | TRBJ2-1 | - | TRBV7-9
CASSLNYNEQFF | TGTGCCAGTAGTCTAAACTACAATGAGCAGTTCTTC | - | TRBJ2-1 | - | TRBV19
CASSESERAGNQPQHF | TGCGCCAGCAGTGAGTCCGAAAGGGCGGGCAATCAGCCCCAGCATTTT | - | TRBJ1-5 | - | TRBV10-2
CASSKLAGDPYEQYF | TGTGCCAGCAGTAAACTAGCGGGAGACCCCTACGAGCAGTACTTC | TRBD2 | TRBJ2-7 | - | TRBV28
CASTLGGFDNEQFF | TGTGCCAGCACTCTAGGGGGGTTTGACAATGAGCAGTTCTTC | - | TRBJ2-1 | - | TRBV6-1
CASSFGTDHQPQHF | TGTGCCAGCAGTTTCGGGACGGACCATCAGCCCCAGCATTTT | - | TRBJ1-5 | - | TRBV27
CASSEGPLREKLFF | TGTGCCAGCAGTGAAGGGCCCCTCCGTGAAAAACTGTTTTTT | - | TRBJ1-4 | once | TRBV2
CASSPFWGRNSNQPQHF | TGTGCCAGTAGTCCCTTCTGGGGCCGTAATAGCAATCAGCCCCAGCATTTT | - | TRBJ1-5 | - | TRBV19